The clone carrying this T cell receptor (beta chain) was detected a few times. What it recognizes is unknown. This specimen comes from a study of response to subunit inactivated influenza vaccine. The V and J ends lost 3 bases and 1 base respectively, with 16 bases between them. The CDR3 runs 16 residues. CDR1 and CDR2 from the germline V gene are LNHNV and YYDKDF (reference sequence). In TCRdb, the RT-PCR reads were re-called with MiXCR into one record per CDR3 protein. Of around 500,000 distinct CDR3 sequences listed, about a tenth are singletons. Overall study findings and caveats: Each seasonal influenza vaccination recruits few new T cells, the authors suggested.

Sequencing was performed on PBMCs from blood, taken roughly 6 weeks after vaccination. The chain uses TRBV15 and TRBJ2-7; D unresolved. The origin of this receptor is a man aged 50 to 59 who received an inactivated influenza vaccine. Here the CDR3 reads CATSSGPKHDSYEQYF. The CDR3 DNA reads TGTGCCACCAGCAGCGGCCCCAAACACGATTCCTACGAGCAGTACTTC.